This record covers a single T cell receptor beta chain. The data were taken from a study of blood T cell repertoires in COVID-19. About the research overall: Researchers got acute and convalescent COVID-19 samples from the United States, Italy and Spain. T cells, B-cell-depleted T cells, or PBMCs supplied cDNA or gDNA.

Original processing methods: Amplification of reference gene primers provided the estimated nucleated cell counts. Sequencing was performed with immunoSEQ multiplex PCR; in TCRdb, only in-frame clones are kept and a portion is missing. V and J calls and clone size follow that table, whereas D and trimming were derived from the DNA. The table includes tens of thousands of clones, just over 85% detected once. Patients at the Seattle site were enrolled during active infection and followed longitudinally. The CDR3 spans 13 residues. V lost 8 bases, J lost 6 bases, and 14 bases lay in between. Germline assignment: CDR1 MDHEN and CDR2 SYDVKM.

Sequencing was done on a sample of peripheral blood. The receptor was derived from an elderly woman with COVID-19, enrolled during active disease. This chain links TRBV28 with TRBJ2-1; D may be TRBD1 (6 bases). CDR3 region: CASAGQNFNEQFF. In DNA, the CDR3 is TGTGCCAGCGCTGGACAGAACTTCAATGAGCAGTTCTTC.